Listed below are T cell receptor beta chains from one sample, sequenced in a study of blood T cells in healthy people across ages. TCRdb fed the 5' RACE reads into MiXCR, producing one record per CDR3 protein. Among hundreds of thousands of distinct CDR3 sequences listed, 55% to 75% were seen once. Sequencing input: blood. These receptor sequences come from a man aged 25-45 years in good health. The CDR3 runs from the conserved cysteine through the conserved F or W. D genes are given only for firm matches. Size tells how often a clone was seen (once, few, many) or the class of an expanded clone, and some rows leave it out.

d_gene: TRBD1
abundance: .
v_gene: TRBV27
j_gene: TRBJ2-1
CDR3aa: CASTFKGIQGAVTNEQFF
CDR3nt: TGTGCCAGCACTTTCAAGGGAATACAGGGGGCAGTCACCAATGAGCAGTTCTTC

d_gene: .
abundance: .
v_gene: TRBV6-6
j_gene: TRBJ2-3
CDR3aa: CASSYSQGTDTQYF
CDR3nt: TGTGCCAGCAGTTACTCCCAGGGCACAGATACGCAGTATTTT

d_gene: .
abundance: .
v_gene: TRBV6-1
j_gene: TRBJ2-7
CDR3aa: CASRGQNTYEQYF
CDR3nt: TGTGCCAGCAGGGGCCAGAATACCTACGAGCAGTACTTC

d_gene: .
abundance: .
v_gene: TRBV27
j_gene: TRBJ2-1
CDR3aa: CASHTGNNEQFF
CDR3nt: TGTGCCAGCCACACAGGGAACAATGAGCAGTTCTTC

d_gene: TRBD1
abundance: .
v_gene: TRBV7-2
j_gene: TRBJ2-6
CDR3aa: CASSLRGTGNSGANVLTF
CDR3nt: TGTGCCAGCAGCTTACGCGGGACAGGGAACTCTGGGGCCAACGTCCTGACTTTC

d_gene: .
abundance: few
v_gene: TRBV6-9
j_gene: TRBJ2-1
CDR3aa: CAILGDNEQFF
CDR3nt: TGTGCCATCCTAGGAGACAATGAGCAGTTCTTC

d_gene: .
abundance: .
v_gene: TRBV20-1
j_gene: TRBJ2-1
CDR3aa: CSASTLGREQFF
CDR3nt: TGCAGTGCTTCCACCTTGGGAAGGGAGCAGTTCTTC

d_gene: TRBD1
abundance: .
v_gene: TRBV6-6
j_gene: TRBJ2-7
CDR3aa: CASNQETGGATYEQYF
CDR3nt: TGTGCCAGCAACCAGGAGACAGGGGGCGCAACCTACGAGCAGTACTTC

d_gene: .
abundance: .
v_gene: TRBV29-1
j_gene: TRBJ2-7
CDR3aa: CSVGEAGSSYNEQYF
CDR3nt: TGCAGCGTTGGGGAAGCAGGGAGCTCCTACAATGAGCAGTACTTC

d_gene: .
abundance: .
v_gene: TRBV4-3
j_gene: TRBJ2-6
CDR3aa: CASSQGMGYGANVLTF
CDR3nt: TGCGCCAGCAGCCAAGGAATGGGTTATGGGGCCAACGTCCTGACTTTC

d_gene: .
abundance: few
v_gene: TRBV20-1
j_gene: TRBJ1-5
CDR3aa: CSAIRGVGQPQHF
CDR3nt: TGCAGTGCCATAAGGGGGGTGGGTCAGCCCCAGCATTTT

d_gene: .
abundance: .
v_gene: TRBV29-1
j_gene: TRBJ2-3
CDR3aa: CSAKGRGYADTQYF
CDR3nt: TGCAGCGCCAAAGGCAGAGGATATGCAGATACGCAGTATTTT

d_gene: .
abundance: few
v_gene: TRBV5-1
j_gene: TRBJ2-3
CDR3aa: CASSLLRGSTDTQYF
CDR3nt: TGCGCCAGCAGCTTGCTTCGCGGAAGCACAGATACGCAGTATTTT

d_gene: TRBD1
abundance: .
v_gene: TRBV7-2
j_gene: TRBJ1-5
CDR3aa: CASSLAPGQGYSQPQHF
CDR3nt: TGTGCCAGCAGCTTAGCACCGGGACAGGGGTATAGTCAGCCCCAGCATTTT

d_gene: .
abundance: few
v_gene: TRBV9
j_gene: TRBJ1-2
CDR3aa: CASSPSKGGYTF
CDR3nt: TGTGCCAGCAGCCCGTCCAAGGGGGGCTACACCTTC

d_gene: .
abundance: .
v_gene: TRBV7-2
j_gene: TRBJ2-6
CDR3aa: CASSLASQPGANVLTF
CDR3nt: TGTGCCAGCAGCTTAGCAAGCCAGCCTGGGGCCAACGTCCTGACTTTC

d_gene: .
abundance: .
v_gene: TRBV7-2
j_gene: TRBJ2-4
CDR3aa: CASSETGNIQYF
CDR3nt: TGTGCCAGCAGCGAAACAGGAAACATTCAGTACTTC

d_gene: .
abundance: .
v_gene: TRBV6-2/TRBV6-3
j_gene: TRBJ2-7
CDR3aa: CASSLGEPSYEQYF
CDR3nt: TGTGCCAGCAGTTTGGGGGAGCCGAGCTACGAGCAGTACTTC